Presented here are 5 T cell receptor beta chains from one specimen sequenced in a study of T cells in Graves' hyperthyroidism and ophthalmopathy. Amplification yielded TCR beta CDR3 regions, with RNA transcripts as the source. During a first-round RT-PCR of the TCR CDR3, the HTBI primer set was used. Via MiXCR, TCRdb re-called the multiplex PCR reads, giving one row per CDR3 protein. The sample records 470,000 or so distinct CDR3 sequences, more than 20% being singletons. The source material was blood. The receptors here all came from a man between 18 and 29 years old with Graves' hyperthyroidism.

The genes are TRBV28 and TRBJ2-2; possibly TRBD1 for D (6 bases). Germline assignment: CDR1 MDHEN and CDR2 SYDVKM. The CDR3 runs to 15 residues. V was shortened by 3 bases and J by 9 bases, with 17 bases between the two germline ends. CDR3 nucleotide sequence: TGTGCCAGCAGTTTTGGCGCAGGGGACGCCCGGGAGCTGTTTTTT. This sequence encodes CASSFGAGDARELFF.

In its sample, this clonotype was seen many times. The V call is TRBV7-9, the J call TRBJ2-2; 7 nucleotides line up with TRBD1. There are 15 residues in the CDR3. After removal of 10 bases from V and 4 bases from J, the junction contained 12 bases not matched to a gene. From germline, CDR1 is SEHNR and CDR2 FQNEAQ (reference sequence). In DNA form, the CDR3 reads TGTGCCATCGGAACAGGGGTAGGGAGCACCGGGGAGCTGTTTTTT. Translated: CAIGTGVGSTGELFF. Full variable domain (rest looked up from reference TRBV7-9 and TRBJ2-2): DTGVSQNPRHKITKRGQNVTFRCDPISEHNRLYWYRQTLGQGPEFLTYFQNEAQLEKSRLLSDRFSAERPKGSFSTLEIQRTEQGDSAMYLCAIGTGVGSTGELFFGEGSRLTVL.

This clonotype was picked up a small number of times. The V and J genes are TRBV6-5 and TRBJ2-3, with 7 bases lining up with TRBD2. Trimming removed 4 bases from V and 2 bases from J; junction bases left unmatched: 9. The germline V gene encodes CDR1 MNHEY and CDR2 SVGAGI. The CDR3 is 16 amino acids. Here the CDR3 reads CASSFGGVFDTDTQYF. In nucleotides, the CDR3 is TGTGCCAGCAGTTTTGGGGGGGTGTTTGACACAGATACGCAGTATTTT.

The chain joins TRBV6-2 or TRBV6-3 to TRBJ2-2; 7 bases are a match to TRBD2. CDR1 and CDR2 (germline): MNHEY, SVGEGT. J was trimmed by 5 bases and V by 8 bases; bases with no gene match: 8. The CDR3 spans 14 residues. The CDR3 DNA follows: TGTGCCAGCGGACCTAGCGGAGAGACCGGGGAGCTGTTTTTT. As protein: CASGPSGETGELFF.

The chain is built from TRBV7-9 and TRBJ1-3; tentatively, D is TRBD1 (5 bases). Germline CDR1 is SEHNR and CDR2 is FQNEAQ (reference sequence). The CDR3 covers 12 residues. The ends were cut back, 7 bases at V and 8 bases at J, with 12 bases in the middle. In DNA, the CDR3 is TGTGCCAGCACCGCCGTGGGGGACACCATATATTTT. The encoded protein is CASTAVGDTIYF.